A selection of T cell receptor beta chains follows, all from one sample in a study of blood T cells in healthy people across ages. TCRdb used MiXCR to reprocess the 5' RACE reads, holding one entry per CDR3 protein. The data contain roughly 700,000 distinct CDR3 sequences, roughly 25% of them singletons. The same sample was also studied in work on T cells of mothers and their children.

The source material was blood. The receptors here all came from a boy between 5 and 17 years old in good health. The CDR3 runs from the conserved cysteine through the conserved F or W. The D gene is left open where the match is weak. Clone sizes are given selectively: once, few, many, or a class where the clone is expanded.

-,TRBJ2-1,many,TRBV18,CASSPDLYNEQFF,TGTGCCAGCAGCCCGGACCTCTACAATGAGCAGTTCTTC
TRBD1,TRBJ2-5,few,TRBV27,CASSTSGTGGGTQYF,TGTGCCAGCAGTACCTCCGGGACAGGCGGCGGGACCCAGTACTTC
-,TRBJ2-3,-,TRBV20-1,CSARGSATDTQYF,TGCAGTGCTAGAGGGTCCGCCACAGATACGCAGTATTTT
-,TRBJ2-1,-,TRBV11-2,CASSSRTATKPNEQFF,TGTGCCAGCAGCTCCCGAACGGCTACCAAACCCAATGAGCAGTTCTTC
-,TRBJ2-7,few,TRBV12-3/TRBV12-4,CASSFEGAGSYEQYF,TGTGCCAGCAGTTTTGAAGGGGCCGGGTCCTACGAGCAGTACTTC
TRBD2,TRBJ2-3,-,TRBV5-1,CASSFSGREQETQYF,TGCGCCAGCAGCTTCAGCGGGAGGGAACAAGAGACCCAGTACTTT
-,TRBJ1-5,few,TRBV5-1,CASSLEGAASPQHF,TGCGCCAGCAGCTTGGAAGGGGCCGCCTCGCCCCAGCATTTT
-,TRBJ1-6,-,TRBV29-1,CSVLPTGNSPLHF,TGCAGCGTCCTCCCGACAGGAAATTCACCCCTCCACTTT
-,TRBJ1-1,few,TRBV21-1,CASSKDRTVGLCTEAFF,TGTGCCAGCAGCAAAGATAGGACAGTTGGATTGTGCACCGAAGCTTTCTTT
-,TRBJ2-7,few,TRBV2,CASSPRGGELGDEQYF,TGTGCCAGCAGTCCGCGGGGTGGCGAGTTAGGCGACGAGCAGTACTTC
TRBD2,TRBJ2-5,-,TRBV29-1,CSVERGGILGFETQYF,TGCAGCGTTGAGCGGGGGGGAATTTTAGGTTTTGAGACCCAGTACTTC
-,TRBJ1-1,-,TRBV30,CAWSVRDTEAFF,TGTGCCTGGAGTGTACGGGACACTGAAGCTTTCTTT
TRBD2,TRBJ2-3,-,TRBV11-1,CASQTSNTQYF,TGTGCCAGCCAGACTAGCAATACGCAGTATTTT
-,TRBJ1-6,-,TRBV12-3/TRBV12-4,CASSFDGSNSPLHF,TGTGCCAGCAGTTTCGACGGGAGTAATTCACCCCTCCACTTT
TRBD1,TRBJ2-7,few,TRBV4-3,CASSQGTGVSEQYF,TGCGCCAGCAGCCAAGGGACAGGGGTTAGCGAGCAGTACTTC
-,TRBJ2-1,few,TRBV25-1,CASSEYFIEGSYNEQFF,TGTGCCAGCAGTGAATATTTCATAGAGGGCTCCTACAATGAGCAGTTCTTC
TRBD2,TRBJ2-1,few,TRBV9,CASSQGLAGGTPHNEQFF,TGTGCCAGCAGCCAGGGACTAGCGGGGGGTACCCCCCACAATGAGCAGTTCTTC